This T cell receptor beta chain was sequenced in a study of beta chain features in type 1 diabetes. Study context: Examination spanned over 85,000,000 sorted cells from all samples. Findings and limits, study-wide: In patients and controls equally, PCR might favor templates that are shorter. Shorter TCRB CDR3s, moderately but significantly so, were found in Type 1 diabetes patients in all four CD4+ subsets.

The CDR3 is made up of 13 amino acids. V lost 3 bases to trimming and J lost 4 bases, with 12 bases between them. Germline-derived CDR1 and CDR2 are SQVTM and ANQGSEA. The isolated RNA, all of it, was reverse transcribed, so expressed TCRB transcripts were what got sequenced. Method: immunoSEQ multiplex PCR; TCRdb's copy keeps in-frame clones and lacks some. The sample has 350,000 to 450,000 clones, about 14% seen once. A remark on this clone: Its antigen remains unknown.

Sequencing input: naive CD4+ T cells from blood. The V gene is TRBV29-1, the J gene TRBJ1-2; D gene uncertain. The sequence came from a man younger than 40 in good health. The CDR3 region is CSVDKRELYGYTF. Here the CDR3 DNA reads TGCAGCGTTGATAAAAGGGAACTCTATGGCTACACCTTC.